The clone carrying this TCR beta chain showed up just once. What it recognizes is unknown. The V and J ends lost 0 bases and 7 bases respectively, with 10 bases between them. Germline V gives CDR1 SGHRS, CDR2 YFSETQ. The CDR3 spans 13 residues. Generated by immunoSEQ multiplex PCR, the TCRdb table keeps only in-frame clones and is missing some. The sample contains more than 400,000 clones, 92% of which appear only once. The treatment denotes: about 20 received Ad26.COV2.S at low or high dose, single or two shots; 5 received placebo; per-sample allocation not given. Material that was analyzed had been drawn on day 63 after the first vaccine or placebo injection. The sample originates from a study of Ad26.COV2.S vaccination and SARS-CoV-2 variants. Study-level results: Vaccine and placebo groups showed comparable non-spike TCR breadth. From the TCR breadth and depth analyses, total T cell responses may have been underestimated.

Here the sequenced sample was peripheral blood, taken in a trial of Ad26.COV2.S vaccine versus placebo. The chain combines TRBV5-1 with TRBJ1-2; the D is unclear. This TCR came from a person aged 18-60 years who received the Ad26.COV2.S COVID-19 vaccine or a placebo. The CDR3 loop reads CASSLGPQSGYTF. For the CDR3, the DNA is TGCGCCAGCAGCTTGGGGCCCCAAAGTGGCTACACCTTC. The full variable domain, its missing parts supplied by reference TRBV5-1 and TRBJ1-2, is KAGVTQTPRYLIKTRGQQVTLSCSPISGHRSVSWYQQTPGQGLQFLFEYFSETQRNKGNFPGRFSGRQFSNSRSEMNVSTLELGDSALYLCASSLGPQSGYTFGSGTRLTVV.